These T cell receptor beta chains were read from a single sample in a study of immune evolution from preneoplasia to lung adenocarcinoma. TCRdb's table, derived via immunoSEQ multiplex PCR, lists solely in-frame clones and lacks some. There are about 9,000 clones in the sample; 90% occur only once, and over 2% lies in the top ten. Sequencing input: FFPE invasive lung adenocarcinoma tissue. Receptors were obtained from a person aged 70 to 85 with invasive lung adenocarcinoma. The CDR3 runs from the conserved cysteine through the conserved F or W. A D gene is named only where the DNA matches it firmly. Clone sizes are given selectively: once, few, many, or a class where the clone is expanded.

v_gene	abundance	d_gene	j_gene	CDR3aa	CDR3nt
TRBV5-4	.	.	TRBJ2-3	CASSFSGSTDTQYF	TGTGCCAGCAGCTTTAGTGGGAGCACAGATACGCAGTATTTT
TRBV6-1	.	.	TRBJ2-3	CANWPRGDTQYF	TGTGCCAATTGGCCCCGAGGAGATACGCAGTATTTT
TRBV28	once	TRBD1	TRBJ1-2	CASSLEGQGISYYGYTF	TGTGCCAGCAGTTTGGAGGGACAGGGAATTAGCTACTATGGCTACACCTTC
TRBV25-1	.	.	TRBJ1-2	CASSEGGIFGYGYTF	TGTGCCAGCAGTGAAGGGGGTATCTTTGGCTATGGCTACACCTTC
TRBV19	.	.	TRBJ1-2	CASSDAGTTSGYTF	TGTGCCAGTAGTGATGCCGGGACAACTTCTGGCTACACCTTC
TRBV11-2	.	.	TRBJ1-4	CASSLAAGAVNEKLFF	TGTGCCAGCAGCTTAGCAGCAGGGGCCGTGAATGAAAAACTGTTTTTT
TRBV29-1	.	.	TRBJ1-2	CSVESNYGYTF	TGCAGCGTTGAGAGTAACTATGGCTACACCTTC
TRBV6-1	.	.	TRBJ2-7	CASSGVGNYEQYF	TGTGCCAGCAGTGGTGTTGGGAATTACGAGCAGTACTTC
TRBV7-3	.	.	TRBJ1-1	CASSLRGLNTEAFF	TGTGCCAGCAGCTTAAGAGGTTTGAACACTGAAGCTTTCTTT
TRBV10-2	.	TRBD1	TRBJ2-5	CASSEETGGETQYF	TGCGCCAGCAGTGAGGAAACAGGGGGAGAGACCCAGTACTTC
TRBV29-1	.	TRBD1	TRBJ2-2	CSGQGATTGELFF	TGCAGCGGACAGGGTGCGACCACCGGGGAGCTGTTTTTT
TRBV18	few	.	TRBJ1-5	CASSPRESQPQHF	TGTGCCAGCTCACCACGGGAAAGTCAGCCCCAGCATTTT
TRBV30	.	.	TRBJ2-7	CAWNVGQGLHEQYF	TGTGCCTGGAACGTGGGGCAGGGTCTCCACGAGCAGTACTTC
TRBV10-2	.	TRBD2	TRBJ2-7	CASSSLAGSSYEQYF	TGCGCCAGCAGTTCTCTAGCGGGTAGCTCCTACGAGCAGTACTTC
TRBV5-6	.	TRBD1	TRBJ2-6	CASSLLGQGFPGANVLTF	TGTGCCAGCAGCTTGTTGGGACAGGGATTTCCTGGGGCCAACGTCCTGACTTTC